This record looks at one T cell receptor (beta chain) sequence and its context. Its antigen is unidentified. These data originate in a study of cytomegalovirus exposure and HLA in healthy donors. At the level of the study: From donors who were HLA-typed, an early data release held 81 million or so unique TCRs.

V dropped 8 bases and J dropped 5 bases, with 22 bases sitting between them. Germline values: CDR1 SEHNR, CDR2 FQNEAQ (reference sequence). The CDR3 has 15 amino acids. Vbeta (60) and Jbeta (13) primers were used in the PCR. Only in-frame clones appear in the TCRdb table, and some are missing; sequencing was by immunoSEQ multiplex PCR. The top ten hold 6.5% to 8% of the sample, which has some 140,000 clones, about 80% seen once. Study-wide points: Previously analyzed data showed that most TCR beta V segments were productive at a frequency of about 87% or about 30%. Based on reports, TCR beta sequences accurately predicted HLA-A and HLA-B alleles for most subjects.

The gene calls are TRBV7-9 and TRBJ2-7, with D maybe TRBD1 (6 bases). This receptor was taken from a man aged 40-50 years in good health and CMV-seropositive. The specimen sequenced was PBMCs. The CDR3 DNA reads TGTGCCAGCGGAACGCAGAGGGGGTTAGGCAACGAGCAGTACTTC. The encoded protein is CASGTQRGLGNEQYF.